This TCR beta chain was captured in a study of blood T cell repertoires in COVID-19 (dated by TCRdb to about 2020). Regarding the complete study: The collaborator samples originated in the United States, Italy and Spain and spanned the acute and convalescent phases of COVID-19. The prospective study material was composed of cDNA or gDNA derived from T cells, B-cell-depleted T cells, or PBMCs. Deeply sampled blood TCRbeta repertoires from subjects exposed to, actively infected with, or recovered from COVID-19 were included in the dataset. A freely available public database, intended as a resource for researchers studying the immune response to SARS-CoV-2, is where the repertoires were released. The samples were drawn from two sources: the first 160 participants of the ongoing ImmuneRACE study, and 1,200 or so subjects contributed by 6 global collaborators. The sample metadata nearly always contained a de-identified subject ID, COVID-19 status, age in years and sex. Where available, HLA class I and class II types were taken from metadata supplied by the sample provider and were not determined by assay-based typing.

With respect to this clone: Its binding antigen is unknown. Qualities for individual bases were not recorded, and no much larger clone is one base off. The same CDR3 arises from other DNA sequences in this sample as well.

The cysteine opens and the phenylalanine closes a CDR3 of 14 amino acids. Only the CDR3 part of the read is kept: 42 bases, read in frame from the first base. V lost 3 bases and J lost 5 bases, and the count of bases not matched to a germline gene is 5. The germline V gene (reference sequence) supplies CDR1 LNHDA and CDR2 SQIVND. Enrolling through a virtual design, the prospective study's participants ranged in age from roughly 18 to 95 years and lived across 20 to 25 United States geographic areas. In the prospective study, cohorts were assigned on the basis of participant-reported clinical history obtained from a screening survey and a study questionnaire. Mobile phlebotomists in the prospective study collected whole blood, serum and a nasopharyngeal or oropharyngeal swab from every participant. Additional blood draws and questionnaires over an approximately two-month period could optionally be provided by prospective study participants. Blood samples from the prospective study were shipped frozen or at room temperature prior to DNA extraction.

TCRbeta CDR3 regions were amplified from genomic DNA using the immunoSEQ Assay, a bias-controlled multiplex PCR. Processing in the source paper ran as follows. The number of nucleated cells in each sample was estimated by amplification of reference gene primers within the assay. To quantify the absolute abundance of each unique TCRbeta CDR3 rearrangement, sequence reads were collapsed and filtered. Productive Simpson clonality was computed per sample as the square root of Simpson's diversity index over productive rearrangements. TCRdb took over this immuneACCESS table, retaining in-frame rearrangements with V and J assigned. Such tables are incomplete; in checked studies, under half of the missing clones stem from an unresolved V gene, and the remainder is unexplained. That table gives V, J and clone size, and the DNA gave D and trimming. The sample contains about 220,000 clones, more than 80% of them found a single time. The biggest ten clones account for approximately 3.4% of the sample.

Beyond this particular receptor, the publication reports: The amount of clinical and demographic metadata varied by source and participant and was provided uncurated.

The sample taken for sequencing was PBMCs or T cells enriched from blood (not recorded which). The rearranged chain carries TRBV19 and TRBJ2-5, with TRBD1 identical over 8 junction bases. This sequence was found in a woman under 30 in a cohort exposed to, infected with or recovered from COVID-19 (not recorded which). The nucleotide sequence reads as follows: TGTGCCAGTAGTATCGACAGGGGTCGGGAGACCCAGTACTTC. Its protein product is CASSIDRGRETQYF.